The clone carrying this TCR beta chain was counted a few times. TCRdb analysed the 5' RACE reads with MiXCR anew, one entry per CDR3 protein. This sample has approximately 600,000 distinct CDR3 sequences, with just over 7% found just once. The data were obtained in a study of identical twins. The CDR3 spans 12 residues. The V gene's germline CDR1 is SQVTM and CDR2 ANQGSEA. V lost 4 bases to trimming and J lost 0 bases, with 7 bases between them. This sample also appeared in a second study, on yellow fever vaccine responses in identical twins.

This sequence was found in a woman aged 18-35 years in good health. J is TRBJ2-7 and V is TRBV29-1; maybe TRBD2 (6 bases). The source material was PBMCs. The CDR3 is CSVGRGSYEQYF. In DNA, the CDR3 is TGCAGCGTTGGGCGGGGCTCCTACGAGCAGTACTTC.